One and the same sample provided the 18 T cell receptor beta chains below, sequenced in a study of cytomegalovirus exposure and HLA in healthy donors (dated by TCRdb to 2016 to 2017). Libraries came from the immunoSEQ multiplex PCR assay. The multiplex PCR relied on a mix of 60 forward primers for TCR Vbeta segments and 13 reverse primers for TCR Jbeta segments. TCRdb re-hosts the immuneACCESS table, in-frame sequences only. Its copies lack some clones; in the studies checked, an unresolved V gene accounts for under half of them, and the cause for the rest is not known. The table for this sample lists 150,000 to 200,000 clones; around 81% of them were counted only once. The ten top clones hold roughly 0.99% of the sample. Sequencing was performed on PBMCs. Source of these receptors: a woman in her 40s in good health and CMV-seronegative.

This chain joins TRBV6-5 and TRBJ2-2; 7 bases align to TRBD2. This CDR3 spans 15 amino acids. With V trimmed by 6 bases and J by 4 bases, 8 bases remained unmatched. CDR1 is MNHEY and CDR2 is SVGAGI in the germline V gene. CDR3 sequence reads: CASSRGEGLTGELFF. The CDR3 DNA is TGTGCCAGCAGCCGGGGGGAGGGCCTCACCGGGGAGCTGTTTTTT.

The V gene is TRBV2, the J gene TRBJ2-2; 10 nucleotides line up with TRBD2. The ends lost 7 bases at V and 0 bases at J; junction bases unmatched: 2. Germline values: CDR1 SNHLY, CDR2 FYNNEI. This CDR3 contains 15 residues. The CDR3 here is CASKGLATNTGELFF. Here the CDR3 DNA reads TGTGCCAGCAAGGGACTAGCGACGAACACCGGGGAGCTGTTTTTT.

The chain has TRBV11-3 and TRBJ1-1, with TRBD1 identical over 10 bases. V lost 3 bases to trimming and J lost 3 bases; unmatched junction nucleotides: 10. The CDR3 has 17 amino acids. The germline V gene has CDR1 SGHNT and CDR2 YENEEA. This CDR3 is CASSFLRDRGLYTEAFF. CDR3 bases: TGTGCCAGCAGCTTCCTCCGGGACAGGGGTTTATACACTGAAGCTTTCTTT. Combining the CDR3 with reference TRBV11-3 and TRBJ1-1 gives the whole variable domain EAGVVQSPRYKIIEKKQPVAFWCNPISGHNTLYWYLQNLGQGPELLIRYENEEAVDDSQLPKDRFSAERLKGVDSTLKIQPAELGDSAVYLCASSFLRDRGLYTEAFFGQGTRLTVV.

The chain couples TRBV4-2 to TRBJ2-5; TRBD2 agrees at 9 bases. This CDR3 has 18 amino acids. V was clipped by 3 bases and J by 5 bases; unmatched bases: 16. Germline V gene data show CDR1 as LGHNA and CDR2 as YNFKEQ. The CDR3 bases are TGTGCCAGCAGCCAGTTAAGCGGGAGGACGGGGCCCGGGGAGACCCAGTACTTC. It specifies CASSQLSGRTGPGETQYF.

The chain combines TRBV7-9 with TRBJ2-1; TRBD2 matches at 7 bases. Trimming removed 5 bases from V and 12 bases from J; junction bases left unmatched: 19. There are 16 residues in the CDR3. The germline gives CDR1 SEHNR, CDR2 FQNEAQ (reference sequence). This CDR3 reads CASSPGLAVNSVGQFF. The CDR3 nucleotides are TGTGCCAGCAGCCCCGGCCTAGCGGTTAATTCGGTGGGGCAGTTCTTC.

The chain uses TRBV7-3 and TRBJ1-2; the D is unclear. Trimming left V 5 bases short and J 7 bases short, with 17 bases between. This CDR3 has 14 amino acids. Germline-derived CDR1 and CDR2 are SGHTA and FQGTGA. CDR3 nucleotide sequence: TGTGCCAGCAGCCAATATTTTATTTCGGGTGGCTACACCTTC. This translates into CASSQYFISGGYTF.

V gene TRBV15 combines with J gene TRBJ1-2; TRBD1 is a possible D gene (6 bases). The CDR3 extends over 14 amino acids. Trimming took 0 bases from V and 8 from J, leaving 13 bases between them. Germline-derived CDR1 and CDR2 are LNHNV and YYDKDF (reference sequence). Here the CDR3 reads CATSRDRTALGYTF. As DNA, the CDR3 is TGTGCCACCAGCAGAGATCGGACAGCCCTGGGCTACACCTTC.

This chain uses TRBV30 with TRBJ2-7, with 10 bases identical to TRBD1. V dropped 4 bases and J dropped 2; count of bases not matched to a gene: 8. Germline CDR1 reads GTSNPN; CDR2 reads SVGIG (reference sequence). The CDR3 has 15 amino acids. Written as DNA, the CDR3 is TGTGCCTGGACCCTTGGGACAGGGGATCCCTACGAGCAGTACTTC. Its protein is CAWTLGTGDPYEQYF.

The chain joins TRBV6-5 to TRBJ1-1, with TRBD1 as a possible D gene (6 bases). The CDR3 totals 14 residues. The germline V and J ends were trimmed by 2 bases and 4 bases, with 11 bases remaining between them. CDR1 is MNHEY and CDR2 is SVGAGI in the germline V gene. CDR3 nucleotide sequence: TGTGCCAGCAGTTACGAGGGGGAAAGCACTGAAGCTTTCTTT. Amino acids: CASSYEGESTEAFF.

J is TRBJ1-5 and V is TRBV19, with 7 bases that match TRBD1. The germline CDR1 and CDR2 sequences are LNHDA and SQIVND (reference sequence). V was clipped by 2 bases and J by 5 bases; unmatched bases: 0. This CDR3 region has 13 residues. The DNA for the CDR3 is TGTGCCAGTAGTATAAGGGGGCATCAGCCCCAGCATTTT. It encodes CASSIRGHQPQHF. The variable domain in full, with the rest retrieved from reference TRBV19 and TRBJ1-5, is DGGITQSPKYLFRKEGQNVTLSCEQNLNHDAMYWYRQDPGQGLRLIYYSQIVNDFQKGDIAEGYSVSREKKESFPLTVTSAQKNPTAFYLCASSIRGHQPQHFGDGTRLSIL.

The chain carries TRBV27 and TRBJ2-7, with 8 bases matching TRBD2. Germline CDR1 reads MNHEY; CDR2 reads SMNVEV (reference sequence). CDR3 length: 15 residues. The J segment lost 2 bases and the V segment lost 6 bases, leaving 9 bases of the junction unmatched. This chain's CDR3 is CASSHSSGPAYEQYF. DNA of the CDR3: TGTGCCAGCAGCCATTCTAGCGGGCCCGCCTACGAGCAGTACTTC.

This chain links TRBV28 with TRBJ1-1; D call uncertain. Trimming cost V 8 bases and J 4 bases, with 8 bases left between them. The CDR3 runs to 11 residues. Germline assignment: CDR1 MDHEN and CDR2 SYDVKM. CDR3 nucleotide sequence: TGTGCCAGCCAGGCGAGCACTGAAGCTTTCTTT. It encodes CASQASTEAFF.

This chain joins TRBV30 and TRBJ1-5; D not certain. Germline loops: CDR1 GTSNPN, CDR2 SVGIG (reference sequence). The CDR3 has 15 residues. V was clipped by 1 base and J by 1 base, with 11 bases between them. The chain's CDR3 is CAWSDLGLSNQPQHF. The CDR3, as DNA: TGTGCCTGGAGTGACCTCGGACTCAGCAATCAGCCCCAGCATTTT.

The chain has TRBV11-3 and TRBJ2-1; 10 bases fit TRBD2. The CDR3 loop spans 15 amino acids. Unmatched junction bases numbered 5, after V lost 5 bases and J lost 4 bases. Germline V gives CDR1 SGHNT, CDR2 YENEEA. The CDR3 is CASSLRLAGYNEQFF. The CDR3 bases are TGTGCCAGCAGCCTCCGACTAGCGGGTTACAATGAGCAGTTCTTC.

The chain has TRBV5-1 and TRBJ1-1; possibly TRBD1 for D (5 bases). The V end was cut by 4 bases, the J end by 6 bases, with 22 bases between. This CDR3 is 16 amino acids long. CDR1 and CDR2 (germline): SGHRS, YFSETQ. CDR3 amino acids: CASSTTTAGPNSEAFF. DNA for the CDR3: TGCGCCAGCAGCACCACCACGGCAGGGCCCAACTCTGAAGCTTTCTTT.

The chain uses TRBV19 and TRBJ1-4, with unresolved D. The CDR3 runs 12 residues. Trimming pared 5 bases from V and 8 bases from J, leaving 9 bases between. Per the germline V gene, CDR1 is LNHDA and CDR2 is SQIVND (reference sequence). Here the CDR3 DNA reads TGTGCCAGTAGTGCCCAACGGGAAAAACTGTTTTTT. This codes for CASSAQREKLFF. Full variable domain (missing parts from reference TRBV19 and TRBJ1-4): DGGITQSPKYLFRKEGQNVTLSCEQNLNHDAMYWYRQDPGQGLRLIYYSQIVNDFQKGDIAEGYSVSREKKESFPLTVTSAQKNPTAFYLCASSAQREKLFFGSGTQLSVL.

The chain employs TRBV30 and TRBJ2-7; 8 bases align to TRBD2. This CDR3 comprises 15 residues. Germline V gene data show CDR1 as GTSNPN and CDR2 as SVGIG (reference sequence). The junction had 11 bases not matched to a gene; V was cut back by 4 bases and J by 3 bases. CDR3 sequence (DNA): TGTGCCTGGACTGGCCGGGGGGGGCGAGTCTACGAGCAGTACTTC. It encodes CAWTGRGGRVYEQYF.

This sequence joins TRBV23-1 and TRBJ2-7; tentative D call: TRBD1 (6 bases). TRBV23-1 is known as an ORF, though its function is uncertain. The V end lost 0 bases, the J end lost 3 bases, and 12 bases lay between the germline ends. The CDR3 totals 15 residues. CDR3 sequence: CASSQSRGRLYEQYF. The CDR3 DNA is TGCGCCAGCAGTCAATCCAGGGGACGGCTCTACGAGCAGTACTTC.